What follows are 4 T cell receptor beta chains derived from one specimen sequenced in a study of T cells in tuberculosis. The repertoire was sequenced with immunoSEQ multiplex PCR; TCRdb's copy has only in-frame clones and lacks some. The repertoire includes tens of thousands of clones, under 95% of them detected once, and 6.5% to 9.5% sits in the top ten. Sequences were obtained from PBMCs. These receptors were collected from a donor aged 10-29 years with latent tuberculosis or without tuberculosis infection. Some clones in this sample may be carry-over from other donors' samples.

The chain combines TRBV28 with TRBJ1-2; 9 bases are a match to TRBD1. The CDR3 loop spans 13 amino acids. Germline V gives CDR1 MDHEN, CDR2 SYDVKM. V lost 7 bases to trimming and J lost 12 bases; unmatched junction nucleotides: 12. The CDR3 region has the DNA TGTGCCAGCATTGAACCCGGGACAGGGATCAACACCTTC. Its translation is CASIEPGTGINTF.

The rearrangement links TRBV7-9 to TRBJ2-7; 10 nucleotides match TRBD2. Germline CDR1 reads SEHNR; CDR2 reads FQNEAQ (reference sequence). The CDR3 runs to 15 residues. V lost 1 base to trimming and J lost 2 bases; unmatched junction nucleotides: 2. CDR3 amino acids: CASSLEGLATYEQYF. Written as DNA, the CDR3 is TGTGCCAGCAGCTTAGAGGGACTAGCGACCTACGAGCAGTACTTC.

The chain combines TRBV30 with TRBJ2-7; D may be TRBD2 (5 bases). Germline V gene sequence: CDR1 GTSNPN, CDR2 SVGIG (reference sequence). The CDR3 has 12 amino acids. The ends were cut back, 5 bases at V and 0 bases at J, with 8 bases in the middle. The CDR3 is CAWRGISYEQYF. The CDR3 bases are TGTGCCTGGCGGGGTATCTCCTACGAGCAGTACTTC.

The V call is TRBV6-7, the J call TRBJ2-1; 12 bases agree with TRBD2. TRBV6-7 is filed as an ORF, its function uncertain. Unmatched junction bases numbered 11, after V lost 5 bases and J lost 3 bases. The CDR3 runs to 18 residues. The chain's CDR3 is CASSGSLAGGSIYNEQFF. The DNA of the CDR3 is TGTGCCAGCAGTGGTTCACTAGCGGGGGGCTCTATCTACAATGAGCAGTTCTTC.